Listed below are T cell receptor beta chains from one sample, sequenced in a study of blood T cell repertoires in COVID-19. Profiling relied on immunoSEQ multiplex PCR, and the TCRdb table lists in-frame clones only, not all of them. The sample lists 60,000 to 90,000 clones, 86% seen once, with roughly a sixth in the top ten. The source material was peripheral blood. These TCRs come from a human donor in a cohort sampled during active COVID-19. The CDR3 runs from the conserved cysteine through the conserved F or W. The D gene is left open where the match is weak. Clone size is not always given. Where it is, it says once, few, many or a class for expanded clones.

clone_size	j_call	d_call	v_call	cdr3_nt	cdr3_aa
few	TRBJ1-1	.	TRBV28	TGTGCCAGCAGTTCCGCCGCGGGGGGGCAGGGAGTAGCTTTCTTT	CASSSAAGGQGVAFF
.	TRBJ2-1	.	TRBV3-1/TRBV3-2	TGTGCCAGCAGCCAACTTCTCTACTCCTACAATGAGCAGTTCTTC	CASSQLLYSYNEQFF
.	TRBJ2-5	.	TRBV4-1	TGCGCCAGCACCCACCTCTTAGGCGAGGGAGAGACCCAGTACTTC	CASTHLLGEGETQYF
once	TRBJ2-2	TRBD2	TRBV5-4	TGTGCCAGCAGCCCGAGGTCGGGGGGGTCGTACACCGGGGAGCTGTTTTTT	CASSPRSGGSYTGELFF
.	TRBJ1-2	.	TRBV28	TGTGCCACCCTTACCAGGGATAATGGCTACACCTTC	CATLTRDNGYTF
once	TRBJ2-3	TRBD1	TRBV5-8	TGTGCCAGCAGCGAGGGACAGGTCAGAATCACAGATACGCAGTATTTT	CASSEGQVRITDTQYF
.	TRBJ1-6	.	TRBV28	TGTGCCAGCTTTTCGGGGTTGGGCATCCGTAATTCACCCCTCCACTTT	CASFSGLGIRNSPLHF
.	TRBJ2-3	.	TRBV7-6	TGTGCCAGCAGCCAATCCGGGGGTTTCACAGATACGCAGTATTTT	CASSQSGGFTDTQYF
.	TRBJ2-1	TRBD2	TRBV30	TGTGCCTGGAACCTAGCGGGAGGGTACAATGAGCAGTTCTTC	CAWNLAGGYNEQFF
.	TRBJ2-1	TRBD2	TRBV27	TGTGCCAGCAGTCGGAGCGGGAGTGTTTTCATTGAGCAGTTCTTC	CASSRSGSVFIEQFF
.	TRBJ2-3	TRBD1	TRBV7-3	TGTGCCAGCAGCCGCGGACAGGGGAACACAGATACGCAGTATTTT	CASSRGQGNTDTQYF
.	TRBJ2-7	.	TRBV10-1	TGCGCCAGCAGTGAGTCGATGTACAGGGTCAACGAGCAGTACTTC	CASSESMYRVNEQYF
.	TRBJ2-5	.	TRBV6-5	TGTGCCGGAGGGACAGTAGAGACCCAGTACTTC	CAGGTVETQYF
once	TRBJ2-2	TRBD2	TRBV4-2	TGTGCCAGCAGTCATGGGGGGACTAGCGAGAACACCGGGGAGCTGTTTTTT	CASSHGGTSENTGELFF
once	TRBJ2-7	TRBD1	TRBV7-2	TGTGCCAGCAGCCCGCATAACAGGGGGCCCTACGAGCAGTACTTC	CASSPHNRGPYEQYF
.	TRBJ2-7	TRBD1	TRBV2	TGTGCCAGCGAAGAGGGGGCTTACGAGCAGTACTTC	CASEEGAYEQYF
.	TRBJ2-5	TRBD1	TRBV7-2	TGTGCCAGCACTCAGGGGGTTAAAGAGACCCAGTACTTC	CASTQGVKETQYF
.	TRBJ1-1	.	TRBV5-1	TGCGCCAGCAATGGGTACAGGGTTGATAGGCCCCCTGAAGCTTTCTTT	CASNGYRVDRPPEAFF
.	TRBJ1-3	TRBD1	TRBV28	TGTGCCAGCAGCCGTGGACAGGCCCGGTATTTT	CASSRGQARYF
once	TRBJ2-1	.	TRBV5-6	TGTGCCAGCAGCGCCACTAGGCGCGGGATGGAGTTCTTC	CASSATRRGMEFF